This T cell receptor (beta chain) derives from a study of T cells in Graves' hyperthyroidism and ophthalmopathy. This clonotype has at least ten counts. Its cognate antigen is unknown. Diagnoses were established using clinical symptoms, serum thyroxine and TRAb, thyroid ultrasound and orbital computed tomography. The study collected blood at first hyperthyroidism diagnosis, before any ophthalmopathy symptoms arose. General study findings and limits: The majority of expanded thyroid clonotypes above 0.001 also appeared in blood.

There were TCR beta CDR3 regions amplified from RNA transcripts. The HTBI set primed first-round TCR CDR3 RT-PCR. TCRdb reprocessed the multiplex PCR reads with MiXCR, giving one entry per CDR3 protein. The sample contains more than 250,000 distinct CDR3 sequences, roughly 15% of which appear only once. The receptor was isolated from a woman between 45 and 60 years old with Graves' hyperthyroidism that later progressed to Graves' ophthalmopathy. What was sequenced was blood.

The CDR3 sequence: CASSLRPNYEQYF. CDR3 DNA: TGCGCCAGCAGCCTGCGGCCCAACTACGAGCAGTACTTC. The V and J genes are TRBV5-1 and TRBJ2-7; D remains unclear. CDR3 length: 13 amino acids. V lost 4 bases and J 3 bases, leaving 11 bases between the germline ends. Germline CDR1 reads SGHRS; CDR2 reads YFSETQ.